Below, one T cell receptor beta chain is given with its context. Antigen specificity is unknown. The data derive from a study of beta chain features in type 1 diabetes. The CDR3 covers 14 residues. Germline values: CDR1 MNHEY, CDR2 SMNVEV (reference sequence). V shed 4 bases, J shed 9 bases, and the junction held 6 bases outside the gene matches. Of the isolated RNA, all was reverse transcribed, and so the sequenced material was expressed TCRB transcripts. Clones were read by immunoSEQ multiplex PCR, and TCRdb kept only the in-frame ones, dropping some. The sample lists 620,000 or so clones; 15% to 18% were seen once. Study conclusions and caveats: Possible PCR preference for shorter templates applied equally to patients and controls.

Each population that was sorted was more than 98% pure. The sample consisted of naive CD4+ T cells from blood. The TCR originated in a man younger than 35 in good health. The chain carries TRBV27 and TRBJ1-6; 7 bases are shared with TRBD1. CDR3 DNA: TGTGCCAGCAGTTATGGGGGACAGACTTCACCCCTCCACTTT. Translated, it gives CASSYGGQTSPLHF.